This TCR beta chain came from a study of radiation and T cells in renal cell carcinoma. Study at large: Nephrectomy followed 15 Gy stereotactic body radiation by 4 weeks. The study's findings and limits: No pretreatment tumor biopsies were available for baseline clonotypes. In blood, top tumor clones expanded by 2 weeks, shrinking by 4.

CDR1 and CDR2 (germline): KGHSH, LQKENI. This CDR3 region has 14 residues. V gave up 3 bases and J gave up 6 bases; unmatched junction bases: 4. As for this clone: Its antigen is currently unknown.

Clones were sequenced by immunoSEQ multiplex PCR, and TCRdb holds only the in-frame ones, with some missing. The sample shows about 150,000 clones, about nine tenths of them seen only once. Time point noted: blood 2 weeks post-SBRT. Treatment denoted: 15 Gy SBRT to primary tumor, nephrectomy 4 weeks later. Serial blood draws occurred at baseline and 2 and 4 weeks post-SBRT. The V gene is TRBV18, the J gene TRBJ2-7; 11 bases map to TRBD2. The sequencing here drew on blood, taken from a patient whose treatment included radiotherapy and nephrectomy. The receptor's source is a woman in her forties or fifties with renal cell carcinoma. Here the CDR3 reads CASSPGLAAGEQYF. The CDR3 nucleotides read TGTGCCAGCTCACCGGGACTAGCGGCGGGCGAGCAGTACTTC.